The next 9 T cell receptor beta chains were all read from a single sample in a study of regulatory T cells in long-lasting Graves disease. Researchers made TCR beta libraries by using iRepertoire HTBI primers and running Arm-PCR on CDR3 regions. TCRdb itself ran the multiplex PCR reads through MiXCR, one entry per CDR3 protein. The sample includes approximately 460,000 distinct CDR3 sequences, about 16% seen only once; the top ten take roughly 10%. Time point defined: newly diagnosed GD, antithyroid drugs for less than 3 months. Extracted RNA from PBMCs served as the source of the TCR library. These data were also reused for a study on T cells in Graves' hyperthyroidism and ophthalmopathy.

Material: peripheral blood mononuclear cells (PBMCs), obtained at new diagnosis, from a patient treated with antithyroid drugs. These receptors originate from a woman in her 30s with Graves disease.

This clonotype occurred many times. The genes are TRBV20-1 and TRBJ2-3; D may be TRBD1 (6 bases). V was clipped by 3 bases and J by 3 bases, with 13 bases between them. The CDR3 runs 14 residues. The germline V gene encodes CDR1 DFQATT and CDR2 SNEGSKA (reference sequence). The CDR3 is CSASQPGQTDTQYF. CDR3 DNA: TGCAGTGCTAGTCAGCCCGGACAGACAGATACGCAGTATTTT.

In the case of this clonotype: Given a much more abundant clone one base away, this may be a read error. This sequence joins TRBV20-1 and TRBJ1-1, with D unresolved. The germline V gene encodes CDR1 DFQATT and CDR2 SNEGSKA (reference sequence). The CDR3 is 12 amino acids. The chain's CDR3 is CSAPGPNTEALF. CDR3 coding DNA: TGCAGTGCCCCGGGCCCGAACACTGAAGCTCTCTTT.

The sample holds a few counts of this clonotype. The V and J genes are TRBV20-1 and TRBJ2-7; possibly TRBD2 for D (5 bases). Trimming left V 4 bases short and J 1 base short, with 14 bases between. The germline V gene encodes CDR1 DFQATT and CDR2 SNEGSKA (reference sequence). The CDR3 covers 14 residues. CDR3 bases: TGCAGTGCTAACGCAGGAGGTTTATCCTACGAGCAGTACTTC. It encodes CSANAGGLSYEQYF.

This chain joins TRBV15 and TRBJ1-5; 9 bases map to TRBD1. The length of the CDR3 is 16 residues. J gave up 6 bases and V 4 bases, and 10 bases lay outside the gene matches. Germline assignment: CDR1 LNHNV and CDR2 YYDKDF (reference sequence). The CDR3 region has the DNA TGTGCCACCAGCATCCGGGACAGGGTCGTAGGTCAGCCCCAGCATTTT. Translated, it gives CATSIRDRVVGQPQHF.

This clonotype was picked up many times. The chain carries TRBV20-1 and TRBJ2-1; 7 nucleotides match TRBD2. V shed 5 bases and J 9 bases; nucleotides not matched to a gene: 4. The CDR3 spans 11 residues. CDR1 and CDR2 (germline): DFQATT, SNEGSKA (reference sequence). This CDR3 reads CSAPREGEQFF. CDR3 bases: TGCAGTGCTCCCAGGGAGGGTGAGCAGTTCTTC.

This clonotype was seen repeatedly, ten times or more. The chain has TRBV7-6 and TRBJ1-5, with 10 bases that match TRBD1. The J segment lost 6 bases and the V segment lost 1 base, leaving 6 bases of the junction unmatched. Germline V gene lookup returns CDR1 SGHVS and CDR2 FNYEAQ. The CDR3 loop spans 16 amino acids. The CDR3 nucleotides read TGTGCCAGCAGCTTAGGGGGGACAGGGGCCAGTCAGCCCCAGCATTTT. Its protein product is CASSLGGTGASQPQHF.

This clonotype was observed a handful of times. This chain connects TRBV7-8 to TRBJ2-1; TRBD2 agrees at 8 bases. The J segment lost 5 bases and the V segment lost 1 base, leaving 4 bases of the junction unmatched. There are 15 residues in the CDR3. Looked up from germline, CDR1 is SGHVS and CDR2 is FQNEAQ. The CDR3 DNA reads as TGTGCCAGCAGCTTAGACGGGAGGGAAAACAATGAGCAGTTCTTC. It codes for CASSLDGRENNEQFF.

The V call is TRBV10-3, the J call TRBJ2-1, with D possibly being TRBD1 (6 bases). Germline CDR1 is ENHRY and CDR2 is SYGVKD. V was cut by 2 bases and J by 3 bases, with 11 bases left in between. This CDR3 is 15 amino acids long. The CDR3 region is CAISEKGQNYNEQFF. The CDR3, as DNA: TGTGCCATCAGTGAGAAAGGACAGAACTACAATGAGCAGTTCTTC.

The rearrangement joins TRBV27 to TRBJ2-2; D is unresolved. Germline assignment: CDR1 MNHEY and CDR2 SMNVEV (reference sequence). CDR3 length: 16 residues. Trimming cost V 6 bases and J 4 bases, with 18 bases left between them. CDR3 nucleotides: TGTGCCAGCAGCACAAGACCCGGGCGTCCCACCGGGGAGCTGTTTTTT. This encodes CASSTRPGRPTGELFF.